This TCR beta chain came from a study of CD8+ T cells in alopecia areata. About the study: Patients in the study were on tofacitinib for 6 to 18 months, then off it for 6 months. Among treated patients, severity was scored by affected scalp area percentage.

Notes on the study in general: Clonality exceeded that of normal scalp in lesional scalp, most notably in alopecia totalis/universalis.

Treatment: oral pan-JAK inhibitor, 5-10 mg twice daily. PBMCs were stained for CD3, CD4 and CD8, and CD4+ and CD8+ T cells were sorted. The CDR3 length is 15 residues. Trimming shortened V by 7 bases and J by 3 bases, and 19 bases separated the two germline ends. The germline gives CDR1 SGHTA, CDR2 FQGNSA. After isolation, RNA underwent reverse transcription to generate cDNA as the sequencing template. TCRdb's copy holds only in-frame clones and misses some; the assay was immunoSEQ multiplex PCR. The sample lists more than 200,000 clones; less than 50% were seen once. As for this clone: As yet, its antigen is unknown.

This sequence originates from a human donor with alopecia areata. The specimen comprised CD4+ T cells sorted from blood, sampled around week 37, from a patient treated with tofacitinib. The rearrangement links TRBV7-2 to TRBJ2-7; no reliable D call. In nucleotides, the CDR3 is TGTGCCAGCACTGAAGGACGAGACTCCCACTACGAGCAGTACTTC. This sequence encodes CASTEGRDSHYEQYF.